These 23 T cell receptor beta chains were all obtained from the same sample, sequenced in a study of long-term antiretroviral therapy in people with HIV (dated by TCRdb to 2021 to 2024). The immunoSEQ hsTCRB v3.0 assay was used at survey level resolution to sequence the TRB variable region. TCRdb took this table from immuneACCESS and kept in-frame rearrangements with V and J called. Such tables lack part of the clones; where checked against another copy, unresolved V genes explain under half of the gap, and the rest is unexplained. In all, the sample holds about 24,000 clones, and roughly 77% of those were seen once. Together, the top ten hold about 5.6% of the sample. This specimen consisted of unsorted PBMCs, obtained 4.4 years after starting antiretroviral therapy. These receptor sequences come from a young man with HIV.

The V call is TRBV27, the J call TRBJ2-2, with 8 bases lining up with TRBD2. With 6 bases clipped from V and 3 bases from J, the junction kept 21 bases outside the gene matches. The CDR3 contains 20 residues. Germline V gives CDR1 MNHEY, CDR2 SMNVEV (reference sequence). This CDR3 reads CASSFPVSLTSEWDTGELFF. CDR3 in DNA: TGTGCCAGCAGCTTCCCCGTCTCCTTGACTAGCGAGTGGGACACCGGGGAGCTGTTTTTT.

V and J are TRBV7-9 and TRBJ1-5, with a weak D call TRBD1 (6 bases). The germline gives CDR1 SEHNR, CDR2 FQNEAQ (reference sequence). With 2 bases removed from V and 7 bases from J, the gap between germline ends came to 24 bases. This CDR3 region has 18 residues. The CDR3 loop is CASSLSYSGILDRQPQHF. Here the CDR3 DNA reads TGTGCCAGCAGCTTATCGTATTCGGGGATCCTTGACAGGCAGCCCCAGCATTTT.

J is TRBJ1-5 and V is TRBV28; TRBD1 matches at 8 bases. CDR1 and CDR2 (germline): MDHEN, SYDVKM. The V gene end was trimmed by 6 bases and the J gene end by 2 bases; junction bases not matched to a gene: 3. The CDR3 totals 14 residues. This CDR3 is CASSPDRGNQPQHF. The CDR3 bases are TGTGCCAGCAGCCCGGACAGGGGCAATCAGCCCCAGCATTTT. Filled out from reference TRBV28 and TRBJ1-5, the complete variable domain reads DVKVTQSSRYLVKRTGEKVFLECVQDMDHENMFWYRQDPGLGLRLIYFSYDVKMKEKGDIPEGYSVSREKKERFSLILESASTNQTSMYLCASSPDRGNQPQHFGDGTRLSIL.

This clone appeared once. V is TRBV18 and J is TRBJ1-1; 9 bases map to TRBD1. CDR3 length equals 17 residues. The trim removed 2 bases at V and 3 bases at J, leaving 10 bases unmatched. Germline-derived CDR1 and CDR2 are KGHSH and LQKENI. DNA of the CDR3: TGTGCCAGCTCACCAGTCCCGGGACAGGGTTTGGACACTGAAGCTTTCTTT. As protein: CASSPVPGQGLDTEAFF.

Notes on this clone: The conserved phenylalanine or tryptophan normally closing the CDR3 is absent here, so this likely arose from a read error. This sequence joins TRBV5-4 and TRBJ2-7, with 10 bases fitting TRBD2. CDR3 length: 16 residues. The germline V gene encodes CDR1 SGHNT and CDR2 YYREEE (reference sequence). V shed 3 bases, J shed 3 bases, and the junction held 9 bases outside the gene matches. The CDR3 DNA is TGTGCCAGCAGCTCCCGGACTAGCGGACCTATCTACGAGCAGTACCTC. It codes for CASSSRTSGPIYEQYL.

The rearrangement joins TRBV7-9 to TRBJ1-1, with TRBD1 as a possible D gene (6 bases). V was shortened by 5 bases and J by 1 base, with 14 bases between the two germline ends. CDR3 length equals 15 residues. Germline V gives CDR1 SEHNR, CDR2 FQNEAQ (reference sequence). The CDR3: CASSPNQGGNTEAFF. The CDR3 DNA follows: TGTGCCAGCAGCCCCAATCAAGGGGGGAACACTGAAGCTTTCTTT.

The rearrangement uses TRBV5-4 and TRBJ2-7; D remains unclear. This CDR3 region has 14 residues. Germline V gene lookup returns CDR1 SGHNT and CDR2 YYREEE (reference sequence). The V gene lost 0 bases and the J gene lost 5 bases, with 12 bases spanning the gap. CDR3 bases: TGTGCCAGCAGCTTGGTTGGTTCGGCCCACGAGCAGTACTTC. This translates into CASSLVGSAHEQYF.

The J gene is TRBJ2-7, the V gene TRBV4-1; D is possibly TRBD1 or TRBD2 (5 bases each). In germline, CDR1 is MGHRA, CDR2 YSYEKL. The CDR3 loop spans 14 amino acids. V was shortened by 3 bases and J by 3 bases, with 12 bases between the two germline ends. CDR3 nucleotides: TGCGCCAGCAGCCATAGGGACCTCAGCTACGAGCAGTACTTC. Translated, it gives CASSHRDLSYEQYF.

This clone has only one observation. This chain connects TRBV21-1 to TRBJ2-7; the D call in the table, TRBD1, was not verified against the DNA. TRBV21-1 is assigned pseudogene status. This CDR3 region has 17 residues. CDR3 region: CASSRRGGTGKSYEQYF. For the CDR3, the DNA is TGTGCCAGCAGCAGACGTGGCGGAACAGGGAAGTCCTACGAGCAGTACTTC.

The gene calls are TRBV18 and TRBJ2-7; 7 bases are shared with TRBD2. V lost 3 bases and J lost 6; bases outside the gene matches: 2. In germline, CDR1 is KGHSH, CDR2 LQKENI. This CDR3 spans 12 amino acids. CDR3: CASSPREGEQYF. The DNA of the CDR3 is TGTGCCAGCTCACCGAGGGAGGGCGAGCAGTACTTC.

The chain employs TRBV5-1 and TRBJ1-2; the D is unclear. The germline gives CDR1 SGHRS, CDR2 YFSETQ. This CDR3 has 14 amino acids. Between the trimmed V and J ends, which lost 4 bases and 3 bases, there was a span of 13 bases. CDR3 loop: CASSDGRAHYGYTF. CDR3 coding DNA: TGCGCCAGCAGCGACGGGAGGGCTCACTATGGCTACACCTTC.

This sequence joins TRBV27 and TRBJ2-1; TRBD2 might be the D (7 bases). This CDR3 spans 15 amino acids. CDR1 and CDR2 from the germline V gene are MNHEY and SMNVEV (reference sequence). Trimming shortened V by 3 bases and J by 8 bases, and 17 bases separated the two germline ends. CDR3 protein: CASSLRGGEGYEQFF. The CDR3 nucleotides are TGTGCCAGCAGTTTGAGGGGGGGGGAAGGCTATGAGCAGTTCTTC.

The chain employs TRBV4-1 and TRBJ1-1; TRBD1 matches at 7 bases. This CDR3 has 14 residues. Germline values: CDR1 MGHRA, CDR2 YSYEKL. After removal of 10 bases from V and 3 bases from J, the junction contained 11 bases not matched to a gene. As DNA, the CDR3 is TGCGCCACCTCGGGACAGCCTGCGGACACTGAAGCTTTCTTT. This encodes CATSGQPADTEAFF.

V usage is TRBV5-1 and J usage is TRBJ2-5; the D is unclear. This CDR3 contains 15 residues. V gave up 5 bases and J gave up 5 bases, with 19 bases separating them. Germline V gives CDR1 SGHRS, CDR2 YFSETQ. CDR3 nucleotide sequence: TGCGCCAGCAGTCCGGACCCTAGGGTCGGGGAGACCCAGTACTTC. The encoded protein is CASSPDPRVGETQYF.

The rearrangement joins TRBV5-5 to TRBJ2-7; the D is unclear. CDR1 and CDR2 from the germline V gene are SGHKS and YYEKEE (reference sequence). The CDR3 has 14 amino acids. Trimming took off 2 bases at V and 7 bases at J, with 16 bases between the two ends. CDR3 sequence (DNA): TGTGCCAGCAGCTTTTGGGCCCCGTTGGGGGAGCAGTACTTC. Translated: CASSFWAPLGEQYF.

V and J are TRBV6-6 and TRBJ1-1, with D unclear. The CDR3 consists of 13 residues. V was trimmed by 6 bases and J by 1 base, leaving 9 bases between them. Germline CDR1 MNHNY, CDR2 SVGAGI (reference sequence). The CDR3 nucleotides are TGTGCCAGCAGAAAAACGGGGAACACTGAAGCTTTCTTT. The encoded protein is CASRKTGNTEAFF.

The rearrangement links TRBV5-4 to TRBJ1-1; D uncertain. Per the germline V gene, CDR1 is SGHNT and CDR2 is YYREEE (reference sequence). Trimming pared 5 bases from V and 2 bases from J, leaving 7 bases between. CDR3 length: 12 residues. Here the CDR3 reads CASSISNTEAFF. CDR3 nucleotides: TGTGCCAGCAGTATATCTAACACTGAAGCTTTCTTT.

This chain links TRBV18 with TRBJ2-7, with a weak D call TRBD1 (8 bases). Trimming cost V 3 bases and J 1 base, with 22 bases left between them. CDR3 size: 18 residues. Germline V gives CDR1 KGHSH, CDR2 LQKENI. This CDR3 is CASSPTTGDYTLSYEQYF. The CDR3 coding sequence is TGTGCCAGCTCACCGACGACAGGGGACTATACCCTATCCTACGAGCAGTACTTC.

The chain has TRBV5-6 and TRBJ2-3; D call uncertain. V dropped 3 bases and J dropped 3 bases, with 8 bases sitting between them. This CDR3 region has 13 residues. CDR1 and CDR2 from the germline V gene are SGHDT and YYEEEE. The CDR3 DNA follows: TGTGCCAGCAGCTCCATGACGACAGATACGCAGTATTTT. Translation gives CASSSMTTDTQYF.

The chain uses TRBV28 and TRBJ1-2; D remains ambiguous. Germline assignment: CDR1 MDHEN and CDR2 SYDVKM. This CDR3 has 16 amino acids. Trimming took 5 bases from V and 4 from J, leaving 20 bases between them. The CDR3 region has the DNA TGTGCCAGCAGTCCCCTCATGGCATGGACTAGCTATGGCTACACCTTC. Protein: CASSPLMAWTSYGYTF.

The chain combines TRBV19 with TRBJ1-1; D is possibly TRBD1 (6 bases). This CDR3 has 13 residues. The germline V and J ends were trimmed by 4 bases and 8 bases, with 14 bases remaining between them. Germline CDR1 and CDR2: LNHDA and SQIVND (reference sequence). The CDR3 loop is CASSTLGQIEAFF. The CDR3 DNA follows: TGTGCCAGTAGTACCCTCGGACAGATAGAAGCTTTCTTT.

This chain joins TRBV19 and TRBJ2-1; TRBD2 might be the D (5 bases). V lost 4 bases and J lost 4, with 8 bases in between. The germline CDR1 and CDR2 sequences are LNHDA and SQIVND (reference sequence). This CDR3 region has 13 residues. As DNA, the CDR3 is TGTGCCAGTAGTAAGGGAGAGTACAATGAGCAGTTCTTC. This codes for CASSKGEYNEQFF.

The gene calls are TRBV28 and TRBJ1-2; TRBD1 agrees at 10 bases. Germline CDR1 is MDHEN and CDR2 is SYDVKM. V trimming: 6 bases; J trimming: 7 bases; junction bases outside the gene matches: 5. The CDR3 has 13 residues. The CDR3 loop is CASRPGTGVGYTF. CDR3 coding DNA: TGTGCCAGCAGACCCGGGACAGGGGTTGGCTACACCTTC.